Below, 26 T cell receptor beta chains from the same sample are listed, as sequenced in a study of T-cell reconstitution after alpha-beta-depleted transplantation in children. A library of TCRbeta sequences, prepared with unique molecular identifiers, was generated. Using its own MiXCR run on the PCR reads, TCRdb lists one record per CDR3 protein. This sample has a few hundred thousand distinct CDR3 sequences, with roughly two fifths found just once. The source material was PBMCs, sampled before TCRalphabeta/CD19-depleted stem cell transplant. All receptors derive from a girl aged 2-10 years with aplastic anemia, due to receive a stem cell transplant.

Concerning this clonotype: One junction end does not reproduce the germline sequence, and a read error may be involved. The J gene is TRBJ2-7, the V gene TRBV14, with 8 bases aligning to TRBD2. From germline, CDR1 is SGHDN and CDR2 FVKESK. This CDR3 has 14 amino acids. The CDR3 protein is CASSRLGLAYGQYF. DNA for the CDR3: TGTGCCAGCAGCCGCCTCGGACTAGCCTACGGGCAGTACTTC.

This clonotype was seen a handful of times. Written as DNA, the CDR3 is TGCAGTGCTAGCCTATGGACTAGCGGCTCCCTGGGCACAGATACGCAGTATTTT. Its translation is CSASLWTSGSLGTDTQYF. The rearrangement links TRBV20-1 to TRBJ2-3; TRBD2 aligns across 10 bases. Germline-derived CDR1 and CDR2 are DFQATT and SNEGSKA (reference sequence). This CDR3 contains 18 residues. Germline trimming cut 3 bases from V and 1 base from J; bases unmatched to any gene: 13.

Of note for this clonotype: This sequence may be a read error, since a much larger clone differs from it by one base. The chain joins TRBV20-1 to TRBJ2-5, with D possibly TRBD2 on 5 matching bases. CDR1 is DFQATT, CDR2 SNEGSKA, per germline (reference sequence). The CDR3 contains 16 residues. The CDR3 sequence: CSARVGSATYQETQSF. CDR3 DNA sequence: TGCAGTGCTAGAGTTGGTAGCGCAACGTACCAAGAGACCCAGTCCTTC.

Here the CDR3 reads CASSLRTGPVYNEQFF. The CDR3 nucleotides read TGTGCCAGCAGCCTTCGGACAGGGCCGGTGTACAATGAGCAGTTCTTC. The gene calls are TRBV3-1 and TRBJ2-1, with TRBD1 matching 8 bases. The J segment lost 4 bases and the V segment lost 4 bases, leaving 9 bases of the junction unmatched. The CDR3 is made up of 16 amino acids. Germline V lookup: CDR1 LGHDT, CDR2 YNNKEL (reference sequence).

This chain uses TRBV2 with TRBJ2-7, with D uncertain. The CDR3 length is 11 residues. Germline values: CDR1 SNHLY, CDR2 FYNNEI. The V end was cut by 7 bases, the J end by 7 bases, with 11 bases between. This CDR3 reads CASKELGEQYF. Here the CDR3 DNA reads TGTGCCAGCAAGGAGCTGGGGGAGCAGTACTTC.

This clonotype was observed a few times. The chain has TRBV20-1 and TRBJ2-1; D call uncertain. Deletions cut 4 bases from V and 6 bases from J, with 7 bases between. The CDR3 has 11 amino acids. The germline CDR1 and CDR2 sequences are DFQATT and SNEGSKA (reference sequence). CDR3 sequence (DNA): TGCAGTGCTACGCCCTCCAATGAGCAGTTCTTC. Translating it yields CSATPSNEQFF.

The gene calls are TRBV7-2 and TRBJ2-2, with 9 bases aligning to TRBD2. V trimming: 7 bases; J trimming: 4 bases; junction bases outside the gene matches: 10. The CDR3 runs to 16 residues. The germline gives CDR1 SGHTA, CDR2 FQGNSA. The CDR3 DNA sequence: TGTGCCAGCACCCACCCCGGGACTAGCCTCACCGGGGAGCTGTTTTTT. It is translated as CASTHPGTSLTGELFF.

This clonotype was recorded many times. V is TRBV5-1 and J is TRBJ2-3; 9 positions match TRBD1. Trimming removed 0 bases from V and 4 bases from J; junction bases left unmatched: 3. The length of the CDR3 is 15 residues. Germline CDR1 reads SGHRS; CDR2 reads YFSETQ. The CDR3 sequence: CASSLAGQGADTQYF. CDR3 nucleotide sequence: TGCGCCAGCAGCTTGGCGGGACAGGGCGCAGATACGCAGTATTTT.

This clonotype was seen a few times. V is TRBV7-2 and J is TRBJ2-1; maybe TRBD1 (6 bases). Trimming pared 2 bases from V and 6 bases from J, leaving 8 bases between. This CDR3 contains 13 residues. In germline, CDR1 is SGHTA, CDR2 FQGNSA. The CDR3 DNA sequence: TGTGCCAGCAGCTTAAACAGGGCCAATGAGCAGTTCTTC. It yields the protein CASSLNRANEQFF.

This clonotype showed up many times. The V and J genes are TRBV7-9 and TRBJ1-1, with a tentative D call TRBD1 (5 bases). Trimming stripped 8 bases from V and 1 base from J, with 8 bases between. Germline CDR1 SEHNR, CDR2 FQNEAQ (reference sequence). This CDR3 has 12 amino acids. This CDR3 is CASGGGNTEAFF. CDR3 bases: TGTGCCAGCGGGGGAGGGAACACTGAAGCTTTCTTT.

This clonotype was found many times. The V gene is TRBV12-3 or TRBV12-4, the J gene TRBJ1-1; the D is unclear. V was trimmed by 3 bases and J by 5 bases, leaving 4 bases between them. CDR3 length: 11 amino acids. The chain's CDR3 is CASSLRTEAFF. The CDR3 DNA reads TGTGCCAGCAGTTTGCGAACTGAAGCTTTCTTT.

The V call is TRBV10-3, the J call TRBJ2-1, with 9 bases identical to TRBD1. This CDR3 region has 15 residues. Germline CDR1 is ENHRY and CDR2 is SYGVKD. J gave up 10 bases and V 6 bases, and 13 bases lay outside the gene matches. The CDR3 DNA is TGTGCCATCAGCGTGGGACAGGGTCTCCTTGGGGAGCAGTTCTTC. It specifies CAISVGQGLLGEQFF.

The table lists this clonotype with many counts. This chain links TRBV12-3 or TRBV12-4 with TRBJ2-1, with 9 positions matching TRBD2. The length of the CDR3 is 18 residues. V gave up 1 base and J gave up 6 bases; unmatched junction bases: 13. The DNA of the CDR3 is TGTGCCAGCAGTTTAGGGAGTCTAGCGGGACTCCGGGGCAATGAGCAGTTCTTC. Its translation: CASSLGSLAGLRGNEQFF.

This clonotype showed up many times. The chain is built from TRBV9 and TRBJ1-4; the match to TRBD1 covers 7 bases. Germline CDR1 reads SGDLS; CDR2 reads YYNGEE. J was trimmed by 3 bases and V by 3 bases; bases with no gene match: 8. This CDR3 is 16 amino acids long. CDR3 DNA sequence: TGTGCCAGCAGCGCGACAGGGAGGCCGTCTAATGAAAAACTGTTTTTT. Translating it yields CASSATGRPSNEKLFF.

The chain has TRBV5-8 and TRBJ2-3; 8 bases fit TRBD2. Per germline, CDR1 SGHTS and CDR2 YDEGEE. The CDR3 contains 16 residues. V dropped 1 base and J dropped 1; count of bases not matched to a gene: 5. The DNA for the CDR3 is TGTGCCAGCAGCTTGAACGCGGGAGGACGCACAGATACGCAGTATTTT. Protein sequence: CASSLNAGGRTDTQYF.

This clonotype was detected many times. CDR3 nucleotides: TGTGCCAGCAGTACTACAGGGAAAACTGAAGCTTTCTTT. It encodes CASSTTGKTEAFF. The chain couples TRBV12-3 or TRBV12-4 to TRBJ1-1; possible D gene TRBD1, 6 bases. The CDR3 spans 13 residues. V lost 5 bases to trimming and J lost 5 bases, with 12 bases between them.

This clonotype showed up many times. This chain uses TRBV12-3 or TRBV12-4 with TRBJ1-6, with D possibly being TRBD1 (6 bases). The CDR3 is 15 amino acids. Trimming removed 3 bases from V and 8 bases from J, with 14 bases in between. Here the CDR3 DNA reads TGTGCCAGCAGTTTCAGAGACAGGTGGGATTCACCCCTCCACTTT. Translating gives CASSFRDRWDSPLHF.

This clonotype was seen ten or more times. CDR3 in DNA: TGTGCCAGCAGTCTACAGGGGTCCCGGACTGAAGCTTTCTTT. Residues: CASSLQGSRTEAFF. The chain employs TRBV25-1 and TRBJ1-1, with 7 bases matching TRBD1. The V segment lost 5 bases and the J segment 5 bases; nucleotides outside the gene matches: 8. Germline values: CDR1 MGHDK, CDR2 SYGVNS. The CDR3 spans 14 residues.

J is TRBJ1-1 and V is TRBV20-1; the D is unclear. Trimming removed 0 bases at V and 4 bases at J, with 12 bases between. CDR1 is DFQATT and CDR2 is SNEGSKA in the germline V gene (reference sequence). The CDR3 loop spans 14 amino acids. The CDR3 DNA follows: TGCAGTGCTAGAGATAGTGGTCCATCCACTGAAGCTTTCTTT. The encoded protein is CSARDSGPSTEAFF.

Ten or more counts support this clonotype. The chain employs TRBV7-9 and TRBJ2-4; D call uncertain. Deletions cut 4 bases from V and 5 bases from J, with 6 bases between. The CDR3 runs 12 residues. Looked up from germline, CDR1 is SEHNR and CDR2 is FQNEAQ (reference sequence). The CDR3 is CASSSGQNIQYF. The DNA for the CDR3 is TGTGCCAGCAGCTCTGGACAAAACATTCAGTACTTC.

In its sample, this clonotype was seen a few times. The V and J genes are TRBV2 and TRBJ2-4; no clear D. Germline-derived CDR1 and CDR2 are SNHLY and FYNNEI. V was shortened by 3 bases and J by 2 bases, with 5 bases between the two germline ends. This CDR3 has 13 residues. CDR3 bases: TGTGCCAGCAGTGAGGGAACCAAAAACATTCAGTACTTC. Amino acid sequence: CASSEGTKNIQYF.

Notes on this clonotype: Given a much more abundant clone one base away, this may be a read error. The chain is built from TRBV5-1 and TRBJ2-1, with D perhaps matching TRBD2 (5 bases). Germline loops: CDR1 SGHRS, CDR2 YFSETQ. This CDR3 is 13 amino acids long. For the CDR3, the DNA is TGCGCCAGCGCGGGCGGCATCTACAATGAGCCGTTCTTC. Translating gives CASAGGIYNEPFF.

The sample holds a few counts of this clonotype. This chain joins TRBV10-3 and TRBJ1-1; D possibly corresponds to TRBD1 (5 bases). Germline V gene lookup returns CDR1 ENHRY and CDR2 SYGVKD. This CDR3 is built from 13 residues. The V gene lost 5 bases and the J gene lost 2 bases, with 9 bases spanning the gap. In DNA, the CDR3 is TGTGCCATCAGTTCCGGGGGTAACACTGAAGCTTTCTTT. This sequence encodes CAISSGGNTEAFF.

The chain links TRBV20-1 to TRBJ2-4; D not resolved. Germline assignment: CDR1 DFQATT and CDR2 SNEGSKA (reference sequence). The CDR3 has 14 amino acids. Trimming shortened V by 5 bases and J by 1 base, and 12 bases separated the two germline ends. The DNA of the CDR3 is TGCAGTGCTCGGGTGGGCAGGGCCAAAAACATTCAGTACTTC. Protein: CSARVGRAKNIQYF.

This clonotype turned up a few times. The V call is TRBV12-3 or TRBV12-4, the J call TRBJ2-5, with D tentatively TRBD2 (6 bases). The length of the CDR3 is 14 residues. Between the trimmed V and J ends, which lost 6 bases and 5 bases, there was a span of 16 bases. CDR3 sequence (DNA): TGTGCCAGCAGACAACTAGCTTTCCGGGAGACCCAGTACTTC. Its translation is CASRQLAFRETQYF.

The chain couples TRBV5-6 to TRBJ2-4; D gene uncertain. Germline V gives CDR1 SGHDT, CDR2 YYEEEE. V lost 3 bases, J lost 0 bases, and 16 bases lay in between. The CDR3 totals 17 residues. The CDR3 loop reads CASSSRMRLIAKNIQYF. The CDR3 nucleotides read TGTGCCAGCAGCTCCCGGATGAGGCTCATAGCCAAAAACATTCAGTACTTC.